Presented here are 8 T cell receptor beta chains from one specimen sequenced in a study of T cells after yellow fever vaccination. TCRdb re-called the 5' RACE reads with MiXCR, one entry per CDR3 protein. The sample has roughly 300,000 distinct CDR3 sequences; 8.1% are singletons. The sample was PBMCs, taken around 45 days after the first yellow fever vaccination. Receptors were obtained from a man between 18 and 35 years old who received the YFV17D yellow fever vaccine.

The table lists this clonotype with many counts. V gene TRBV5-1 combines with J gene TRBJ2-7, with TRBD1 identical over 9 bases. The CDR3 has 16 amino acids. V was pared by 2 bases and J by 3 bases, with 9 bases of the junction left unmatched. Germline CDR1 is SGHRS and CDR2 is YFSETQ. The CDR3 nucleotides are TGCGCCAGCAGCTTCGAACAGGGGGCAGTTATCTACGAGCAGTACTTC. Translated: CASSFEQGAVIYEQYF.

This clonotype was observed a few times. One junction end disagrees with the germline gene, perhaps due to a read error. V gene TRBV12-3 or TRBV12-4 combines with J gene TRBJ2-7, with 12 bases fitting TRBD2. This CDR3 comprises 13 residues. The DNA for the CDR3 is TGTGCCAGCAGTCTAGCGGGGGGGCCGGTGCAGTACTTC. Protein: CASSLAGGPVQYF.

This clonotype was seen at least ten times. V gene TRBV5-4 combines with J gene TRBJ1-2; weak D call: TRBD1 (6 bases). Trimming cost V 4 bases and J 2 bases, with 12 bases left between them. Per the germline V gene, CDR1 is SGHNT and CDR2 is YYREEE (reference sequence). This CDR3 has 14 amino acids. CDR3 loop: CASSPTGQNYGYTF. In DNA form, the CDR3 reads TGTGCCAGCAGCCCCACCGGACAGAACTATGGCTACACCTTC.

A few counts support this clonotype. This CDR3 is CASSLGGVGYTF. CDR3 DNA sequence: TGTGCCAGCAGTCTAGGGGGCGTTGGCTACACCTTC. The chain combines TRBV28 with TRBJ1-2; TRBD1 agrees at 7 bases. The ends lost 5 bases at V and 7 bases at J; junction bases unmatched: 4. This CDR3 region has 12 residues. Looked up from germline, CDR1 is MDHEN and CDR2 is SYDVKM.

In nucleotides, the CDR3 is TGTGCCATCAGCATAAGACAGGGGGGTTTAGGCACTGAAGCTTTCTTT. Protein sequence: CAISIRQGGLGTEAFF. The rearrangement joins TRBV10-3 to TRBJ1-1, with 9 bases lining up with TRBD1. Germline V gene lookup returns CDR1 ENHRY and CDR2 SYGVKD. The CDR3 runs to 16 residues. With V trimmed by 6 bases and J by 4 bases, 12 bases remained unmatched.

The chain joins TRBV20-1 to TRBJ2-5, with unresolved D. With 0 bases removed from V and 0 bases from J, the gap between germline ends came to 11 bases. Germline V gene lookup returns CDR1 DFQATT and CDR2 SNEGSKA (reference sequence). The CDR3 totals 15 residues. CDR3 DNA sequence: TGCAGTGCTAGAGATCTGGCATTGTACCAAGAGACCCAGTACTTC. It specifies CSARDLALYQETQYF.

This clonotype was found a few times. The J gene is TRBJ1-5, the V gene TRBV7-9; perhaps TRBD1 as D (6 bases). Deletions cut 6 bases from V and 0 bases from J, with 18 bases between. CDR1 and CDR2 from the germline V gene are SEHNR and FQNEAQ (reference sequence). The CDR3 sequence is 17 residues long. CDR3 in DNA: TGTGCCAGCAGTCCCCAGGGGCCCAACGATAGCAATCAGCCCCAGCATTTT. Residues: CASSPQGPNDSNQPQHF.

In the case of this clonotype: A read error may explain this, as a much larger clone is one base away. This chain links TRBV12-3 or TRBV12-4 with TRBJ1-1; no definite D call. The CDR3 is made up of 12 amino acids. V dropped 7 bases and J dropped 5 bases, with 11 bases sitting between them. The chain's CDR3 is CASTKAGTEAFF. The CDR3 DNA reads TGTGCCAGCACGAAAGCGGGAACTGAAGCTTTCTTT.